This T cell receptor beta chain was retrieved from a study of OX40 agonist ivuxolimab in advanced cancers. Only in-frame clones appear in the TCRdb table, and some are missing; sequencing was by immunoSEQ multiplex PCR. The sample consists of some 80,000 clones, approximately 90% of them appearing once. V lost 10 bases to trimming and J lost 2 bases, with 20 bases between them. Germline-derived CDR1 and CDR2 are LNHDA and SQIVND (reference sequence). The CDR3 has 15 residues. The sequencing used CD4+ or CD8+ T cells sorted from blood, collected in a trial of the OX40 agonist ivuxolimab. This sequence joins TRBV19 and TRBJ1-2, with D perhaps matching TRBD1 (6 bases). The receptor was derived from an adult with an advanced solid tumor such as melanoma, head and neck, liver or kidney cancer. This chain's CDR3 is CATNPTGRFNYGYTF. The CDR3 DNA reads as TGTGCCACCAACCCGACAGGCCGTTTCAACTATGGCTACACCTTC. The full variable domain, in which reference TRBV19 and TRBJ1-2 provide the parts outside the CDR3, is DGGITQSPKYLFRKEGQNVTLSCEQNLNHDAMYWYRQDPGQGLRLIYYSQIVNDFQKGDIAEGYSVSREKKESFPLTVTSAQKNPTAFYLCATNPTGRFNYGYTFGSGTRLTVV.